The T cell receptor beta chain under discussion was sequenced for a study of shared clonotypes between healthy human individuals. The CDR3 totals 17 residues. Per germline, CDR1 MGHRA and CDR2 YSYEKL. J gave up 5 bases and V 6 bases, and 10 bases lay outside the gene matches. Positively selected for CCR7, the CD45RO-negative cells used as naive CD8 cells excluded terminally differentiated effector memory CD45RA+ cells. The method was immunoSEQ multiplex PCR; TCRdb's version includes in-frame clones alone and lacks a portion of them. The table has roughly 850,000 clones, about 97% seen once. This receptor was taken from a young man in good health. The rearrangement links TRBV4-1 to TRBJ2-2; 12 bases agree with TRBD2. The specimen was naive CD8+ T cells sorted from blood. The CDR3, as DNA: TGCGCCAGCAGTCAAATAGGGGGGACTAGCGGGACCGGGGAGCTGTTTTTT. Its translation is CASSQIGGTSGTGELFF.